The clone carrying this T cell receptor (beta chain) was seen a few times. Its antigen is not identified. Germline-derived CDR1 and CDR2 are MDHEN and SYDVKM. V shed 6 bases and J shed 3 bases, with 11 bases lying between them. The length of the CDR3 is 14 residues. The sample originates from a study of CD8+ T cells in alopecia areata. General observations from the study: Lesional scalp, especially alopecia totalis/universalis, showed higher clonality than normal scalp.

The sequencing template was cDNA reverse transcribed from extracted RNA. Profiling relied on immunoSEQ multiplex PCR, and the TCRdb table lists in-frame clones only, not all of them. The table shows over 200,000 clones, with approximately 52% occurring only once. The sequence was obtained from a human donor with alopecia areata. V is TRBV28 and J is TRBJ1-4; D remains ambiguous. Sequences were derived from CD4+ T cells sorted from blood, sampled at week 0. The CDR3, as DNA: TGTGCCAGCAGGGACGGCACGGCTAATGAAAAACTGTTTTTT. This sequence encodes CASRDGTANEKLFF. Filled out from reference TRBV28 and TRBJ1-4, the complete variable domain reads DVKVTQSSRYLVKRTGEKVFLECVQDMDHENMFWYRQDPGLGLRLIYFSYDVKMKEKGDIPEGYSVSREKKERFSLILESASTNQTSMYLCASRDGTANEKLFFGSGTQLSVL.